These T cell receptor beta chains were read from a single sample in a study of blood T cell repertoires in COVID-19. Here immunoSEQ multiplex PCR was the method, and the copy in TCRdb shows in-frame clones only, minus some. There are 200,000 to 250,000 clones in the sample; around 81% occur only once, and 7.4% lies in the top ten. Source material: PBMCs or T cells enriched from blood (not recorded which). The origin of the receptors is a middle-aged woman with acute COVID-19. CDR3s include the opening cysteine and the closing phenylalanine or tryptophan. D genes are given only for firm matches. Some rows have no size entry. The others give once, few or many, or a class for an expanded clone.

V gene: TRBV3-1/TRBV3-2; clone size: .; J gene: TRBJ1-2; D gene: .; CDR3 protein: CASSQEVGSGYTF; CDR3 DNA: TGTGCCAGCAGCCAAGAGGTGGGGAGTGGCTACACCTTC
V gene: TRBV6-1; clone size: .; J gene: TRBJ1-1; D gene: .; CDR3 protein: CASSENPLNTEAFF; CDR3 DNA: TGTGCCAGCAGTGAAAATCCGTTGAACACTGAAGCTTTCTTT
V gene: TRBV7-3; clone size: .; J gene: TRBJ2-7; D gene: .; CDR3 protein: CASSRRSTVAYEQYF; CDR3 DNA: TGTGCCAGCAGCCGTCGATCAACTGTAGCCTACGAGCAGTACTTC
V gene: TRBV19; clone size: .; J gene: TRBJ2-3; D gene: .; CDR3 protein: CASSMGRVRQPTDTQYF; CDR3 DNA: TGTGCCAGTAGTATGGGCAGAGTTCGGCAGCCCACAGATACGCAGTATTTT
V gene: TRBV2; clone size: .; J gene: TRBJ1-2; D gene: .; CDR3 protein: CASSEAHTDYTF; CDR3 DNA: TGTGCCAGCAGTGAAGCGCACACAGACTACACCTTC
V gene: TRBV10-3; clone size: .; J gene: TRBJ2-1; D gene: TRBD2; CDR3 protein: CATWTSGEYNEQFF; CDR3 DNA: TGTGCCACCTGGACTAGCGGGGAATACAATGAGCAGTTCTTC
V gene: TRBV5-4; clone size: .; J gene: TRBJ2-1; D gene: .; CDR3 protein: CASSLDSYNEQFF; CDR3 DNA: TGTGCCAGCAGCTTGGACAGCTACAATGAGCAGTTCTTC
V gene: TRBV6-1; clone size: .; J gene: TRBJ2-7; D gene: .; CDR3 protein: CASSEVGRGSYEQYF; CDR3 DNA: TGTGCCAGCAGTGAAGTGGGCAGGGGTTCCTACGAGCAGTACTTC
V gene: TRBV5-4; clone size: .; J gene: TRBJ2-1; D gene: TRBD2; CDR3 protein: CASSPGLAGDNEQFF; CDR3 DNA: TGTGCCAGCAGCCCCGGACTAGCGGGGGACAATGAGCAGTTCTTC
V gene: TRBV21-1; clone size: .; J gene: TRBJ1-2; D gene: .; CDR3 protein: CASTSLRRGFNYGYTF; CDR3 DNA: TGTGCCAGCACCTCACTGCGCAGGGGATTTAACTATGGCTACACCTTC
V gene: TRBV9; clone size: once; J gene: TRBJ2-3; D gene: TRBD2; CDR3 protein: CASSEGLAADTQYF; CDR3 DNA: TGTGCCAGCAGCGAGGGACTAGCCGCCGATACGCAGTATTTT
V gene: TRBV11-3; clone size: few; J gene: TRBJ2-1; D gene: TRBD1; CDR3 protein: CASSSRDRGTNEQFF; CDR3 DNA: TGTGCCAGCAGCTCTAGGGACAGGGGGACCAATGAGCAGTTCTTC
V gene: TRBV6-5; clone size: .; J gene: TRBJ1-2; D gene: TRBD1; CDR3 protein: CASVPRGRNGYTF; CDR3 DNA: TGTGCCAGCGTACCCAGGGGGCGAAATGGCTACACCTTC
V gene: TRBV19; clone size: .; J gene: TRBJ2-1; D gene: TRBD1; CDR3 protein: CASSIVQGQGDNEQFF; CDR3 DNA: TGTGCCAGTAGTATAGTACAGGGACAGGGGGACAATGAGCAGTTCTTC
V gene: TRBV4-3; clone size: once; J gene: TRBJ2-7; D gene: TRBD1; CDR3 protein: CASSQGKGQGGYEQYF; CDR3 DNA: TGCGCCAGCAGCCAGGGAAAGGGACAGGGTGGTTACGAGCAGTACTTC
V gene: TRBV4-2; clone size: .; J gene: TRBJ1-2; D gene: .; CDR3 protein: CASSQDHSGNYGYTF; CDR3 DNA: TGTGCCAGCAGCCAAGATCATTCAGGGAACTATGGCTACACCTTC
V gene: TRBV7-2; clone size: .; J gene: TRBJ1-5; D gene: TRBD1; CDR3 protein: CASSLGTGMNQPQHF; CDR3 DNA: TGTGCCAGCAGCTTAGGGACAGGGATGAATCAGCCCCAGCATTTT
V gene: TRBV6-2/TRBV6-3; clone size: .; J gene: TRBJ2-2; D gene: TRBD2; CDR3 protein: CASSYSTSGSQAGELFF; CDR3 DNA: TGTGCCAGCAGTTACTCGACTAGCGGGAGCCAGGCCGGGGAGCTGTTTTTT
V gene: TRBV28; clone size: .; J gene: TRBJ2-2; D gene: TRBD1; CDR3 protein: CASSLGQAYTGELFF; CDR3 DNA: TGTGCCAGCAGTTTGGGACAGGCATACACCGGGGAGCTGTTTTTT
V gene: TRBV28; clone size: few; J gene: TRBJ1-5; D gene: .; CDR3 protein: CASSWVTGNSNQPQHF; CDR3 DNA: TGTGCCAGCAGTTGGGTAACAGGGAATAGCAATCAGCCCCAGCATTTT
V gene: TRBV30; clone size: .; J gene: TRBJ1-2; D gene: TRBD1; CDR3 protein: CAWGQGTHGYTF; CDR3 DNA: TGTGCCTGGGGACAGGGGACGCATGGCTACACCTTC
V gene: TRBV2; clone size: .; J gene: TRBJ1-6; D gene: TRBD1; CDR3 protein: CAGGRGLDSPLHF; CDR3 DNA: TGTGCCGGGGGTAGGGGGCTAGATTCACCCCTCCACTTT
V gene: TRBV5-1; clone size: .; J gene: TRBJ2-7; D gene: TRBD1; CDR3 protein: CASRTGTGGNEQYF; CDR3 DNA: TGCGCCAGCAGGACCGGGACAGGGGGCAACGAGCAGTACTTC
V gene: TRBV5-5; clone size: .; J gene: TRBJ2-3; D gene: TRBD2; CDR3 protein: CASSYAGGTDTQYF; CDR3 DNA: TGTGCCAGCAGCTACGCGGGGGGCACAGATACGCAGTATTTT
V gene: TRBV6-2/TRBV6-3; clone size: .; J gene: TRBJ2-5; D gene: .; CDR3 protein: CASSLSPETQYF; CDR3 DNA: TGTGCCAGCAGCCTATCCCCCGAGACCCAGTACTTC
V gene: TRBV7-9; clone size: .; J gene: TRBJ1-2; D gene: .; CDR3 protein: CASSATDRSYGYTF; CDR3 DNA: TGTGCCAGCAGCGCGACGGACAGAAGCTATGGCTACACCTTC